This record concerns one TCR beta chain sequence. This entry belongs to a study of regulatory T cells in long-lasting Graves disease. The time point is: persistent/refractory GD, antithyroid drugs over 5 years with positive TRAb. The authors made the TCR library using RNA they extracted from PBMCs. Germline assignment: CDR1 LGHDT and CDR2 YNNKEL (reference sequence). This CDR3 spans 15 amino acids. The V end was cut by 2 bases, the J end by 4 bases, with 14 bases between. Arm-PCR of CDR3 regions and iRepertoire HTBI primers were the basis on which TCR beta libraries were built. TCRdb recomputed calls from the multiplex PCR reads with MiXCR, one row per CDR3 protein. The sample holds about 430,000 distinct CDR3 sequences, roughly 21% seen once.

This TCR derives from a female donor with Graves disease. This sample comprised peripheral blood mononuclear cells (PBMCs), obtained when the disease was refractory, from a patient treated with antithyroid drugs. The chain combines TRBV3-1 with TRBJ1-1; TRBD1 is a possible D gene (6 bases). CDR3 amino acids: CASSQSDSRATEAFF. CDR3 in DNA: TGTGCCAGCAGCCAATCGGACAGTAGGGCCACTGAAGCTTTCTTT. The full variable domain, rest sourced from reference TRBV3-1 and TRBJ1-1, is DTAVSQTPKYLVTQMGNDKSIKCEQNLGHDTMYWYKQDSKKFLKIMFSYNNKELIINETVPNRFSPKSPDKAHLNLHINSLELGDSAVYFCASSQSDSRATEAFFGQGTRLTVV.